The clone carrying this T cell receptor (beta chain) occurred many times. The antigen is unknown. This sample was taken from a study of spatial heterogeneity in lung cancer. Study as a whole: Donors were under 90 untreated early-stage non-small cell lung cancer patients. Sequenced follow-up PBMC samples came a median of about two years after resection, where available.

Whole-study findings and limits: Ubiquitous expanded tumor TCRs showed up in blood more at resection than follow-up.

TCRdb processed the 5' RACE reads anew with MiXCR; each CDR3 protein has one entry. The sample lists just over 70,000 distinct CDR3 sequences, 7.5% to 10% occurring once. Noted time point: blood at routine non-recurrence follow-up after resection. Unsorted whole RNA samples from tumor, nontumor lung or frozen PBMC were sequenced. The TCR sequence derives from a female donor with early-stage non-small cell lung cancer. The specimen was PBMCs, collected at follow-up.

The CDR3 DNA follows: TGTGCCAGCAGCCAAACGGGAGGAGAGACCCAGTACTTC. Its protein is CASSQTGGETQYF. The rearrangement links TRBV4-2 to TRBJ2-5; 7 bases are shared with TRBD2. Germline loops: CDR1 LGHNA, CDR2 YNFKEQ. The CDR3 sequence is 13 residues long. Trimming took 2 bases from V and 4 from J; bases not matched to a gene: 1.